The 5 T cell receptor beta chains presented below share a single source sample, sequenced in a study of control samples from healthy donors and cancer patients. Clones were read by immunoSEQ multiplex PCR, and TCRdb kept only the in-frame ones, dropping some. This table has about 92,000 clones, around 80% appearing once. The sequenced sample consisted of blood. These receptors all stem from a woman aged 60 to 75 in good health.

The chain carries TRBV24-1 and TRBJ1-5; the match to TRBD1 covers 7 bases. This CDR3 is 14 amino acids long. V was pared by 4 bases and J by 8 bases, with 7 bases of the junction left unmatched. Germline-derived CDR1 and CDR2 are KGHDR and SFDVKD. CDR3 sequence reads: CATSDTDRVEPQHF. Written as DNA, the CDR3 is TGTGCCACCAGTGACACTGACAGGGTCGAGCCCCAGCATTTT.

This sequence joins TRBV5-1 and TRBJ2-2; 11 nucleotides agree with TRBD2. The CDR3 length is 17 residues. Looked up from germline, CDR1 is SGHRS and CDR2 is YFSETQ. V shed 2 bases, J shed 2 bases, and the junction held 5 bases outside the gene matches. CDR3 loop: CASSFASGGLNTGELFF. The CDR3 DNA sequence: TGCGCCAGCAGCTTTGCTAGCGGGGGGCTTAACACCGGGGAGCTGTTTTTT.

The chain joins TRBV4-1 to TRBJ1-5; D perhaps matches TRBD1 (5 bases). The germline V gene encodes CDR1 MGHRA and CDR2 YSYEKL. V lost 0 bases and J 6 bases, leaving 6 bases between the germline ends. The CDR3 is 13 residues long. The CDR3 coding sequence is TGCGCCAGCAGCCAAGAAAGGGGTCAGCCCCAGCATTTT. The encoded protein is CASSQERGQPQHF.

The sample holds one count of this clone. CDR3 residues: CASSFRGGTKNTGELFF. The CDR3 DNA sequence: TGTGCCAGCAGCTTTCGCGGGGGGACCAAGAACACCGGGGAGCTGTTTTTT. The rearrangement links TRBV7-9 to TRBJ2-2, with TRBD2 matching over 8 bases. The CDR3 is 17 amino acids. Losses at the gene ends were 3 bases for V and 1 base for J; bases not matched to a gene: 7. Germline CDR1 SEHNR, CDR2 FQNEAQ (reference sequence). The entire variable domain, with the rest obtained from reference TRBV7-9 and TRBJ2-2, is as follows: DTGVSQNPRHKITKRGQNVTFRCDPISEHNRLYWYRQTLGQGPEFLTYFQNEAQLEKSRLLSDRFSAERPKGSFSTLEIQRTEQGDSAMYLCASSFRGGTKNTGELFFGEGSRLTVL.

J is TRBJ1-1 and V is TRBV6-5; the D is unclear. The CDR3 loop spans 13 amino acids. The ends were cut back, 2 bases at V and 4 bases at J, with 8 bases in the middle. Germline CDR1 reads MNHEY; CDR2 reads SVGAGI. CDR3 amino acids: CASSYEAGTEAFF. The CDR3, as DNA: TGTGCCAGCAGTTACGAGGCGGGCACTGAAGCTTTCTTT.